This section outlines one T cell receptor (beta chain) sequence together with its context. This record belongs to a study of blood T cell repertoires in COVID-19. Study in general: The United States, Italy and Spain supplied acute and convalescent COVID-19 samples. The cDNA or gDNA used as material had been derived from T cells, B-cell-depleted T cells, or PBMCs.

As originally analysed: Reference gene primer amplification in the assay estimated nucleated cell counts. The table came from immunoSEQ multiplex PCR; TCRdb's copy has only in-frame clones and leaves some out. That table is the source of V, J and clone size, and D and trimming were worked out from the DNA. The table has more than 40,000 clones, around 86% seen once. The TCR sequence derives from a man between 60 and 75 years old with active or convalescent COVID-19. Sequenced input: peripheral blood.

CDR3 sequence (DNA): TGTGCCAGCAGCCACCGGGAGACCCAGTACTTC. Protein product: CASSHRETQYF. The V and J genes are TRBV3-1 (or the pseudogene TRBV3-2) and TRBJ2-5; D remains ambiguous. The CDR3 has 11 residues. Germline lookup yields CDR1 LGHDT and CDR2 YNNKEL (reference sequence). V dropped 3 bases and J dropped 5 bases, with 4 bases sitting between them.